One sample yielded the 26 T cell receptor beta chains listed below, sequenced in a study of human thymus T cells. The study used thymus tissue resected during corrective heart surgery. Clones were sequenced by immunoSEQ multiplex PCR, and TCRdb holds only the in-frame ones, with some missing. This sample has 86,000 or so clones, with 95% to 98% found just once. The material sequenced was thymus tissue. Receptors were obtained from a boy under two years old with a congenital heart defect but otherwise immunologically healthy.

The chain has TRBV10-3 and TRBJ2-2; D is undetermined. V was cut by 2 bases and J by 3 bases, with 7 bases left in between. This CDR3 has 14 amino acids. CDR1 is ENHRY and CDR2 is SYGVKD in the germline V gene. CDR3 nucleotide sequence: TGTGCCATCAGTGAGACACCCGACACCGGGGAGCTGTTTTTT. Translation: CAISETPDTGELFF.

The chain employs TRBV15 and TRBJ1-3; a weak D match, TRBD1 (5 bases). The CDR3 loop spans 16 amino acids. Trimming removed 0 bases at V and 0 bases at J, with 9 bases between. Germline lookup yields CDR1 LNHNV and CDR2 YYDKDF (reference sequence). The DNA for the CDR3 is TGTGCCACCAGCAGAGACGACAGAGACTCTGGAAACACCATATATTTT. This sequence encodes CATSRDDRDSGNTIYF.

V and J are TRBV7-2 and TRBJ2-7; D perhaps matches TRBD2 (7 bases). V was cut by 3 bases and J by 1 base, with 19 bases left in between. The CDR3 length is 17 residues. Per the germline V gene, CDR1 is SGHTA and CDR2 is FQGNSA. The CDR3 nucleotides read TGTGCCAGCAGCTTTATACCCGGGGGGCCCGTGTCCTACGAGCAGTACTTC. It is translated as CASSFIPGGPVSYEQYF.

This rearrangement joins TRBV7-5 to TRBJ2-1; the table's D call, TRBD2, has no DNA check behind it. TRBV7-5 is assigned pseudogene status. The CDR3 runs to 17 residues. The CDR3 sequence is CARSLFLAGEGHNEQFF. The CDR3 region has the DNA TGTGCCAGAAGCTTATTTCTAGCGGGAGAGGGACACAATGAGCAGTTCTTC.

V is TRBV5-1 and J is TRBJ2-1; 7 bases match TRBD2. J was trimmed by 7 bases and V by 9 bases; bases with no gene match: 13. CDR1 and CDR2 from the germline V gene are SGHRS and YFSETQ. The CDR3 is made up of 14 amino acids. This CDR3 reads CATSSGRERNEQFF. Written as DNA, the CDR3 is TGCGCCACCTCCTCAGGGCGGGAGAGAAATGAGCAGTTCTTC.

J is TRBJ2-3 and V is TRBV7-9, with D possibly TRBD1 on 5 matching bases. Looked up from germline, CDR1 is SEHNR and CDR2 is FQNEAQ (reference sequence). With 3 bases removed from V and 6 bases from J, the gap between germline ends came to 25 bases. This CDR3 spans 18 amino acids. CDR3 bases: TGTGCCAGCAGCTTGATGCCAGACAGATCCCCCACGTGGGATACGCAGTATTTT. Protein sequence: CASSLMPDRSPTWDTQYF. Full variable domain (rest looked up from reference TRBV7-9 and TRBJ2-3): DTGVSQNPRHKITKRGQNVTFRCDPISEHNRLYWYRQTLGQGPEFLTYFQNEAQLEKSRLLSDRFSAERPKGSFSTLEIQRTEQGDSAMYLCASSLMPDRSPTWDTQYFGPGTRLTVL.

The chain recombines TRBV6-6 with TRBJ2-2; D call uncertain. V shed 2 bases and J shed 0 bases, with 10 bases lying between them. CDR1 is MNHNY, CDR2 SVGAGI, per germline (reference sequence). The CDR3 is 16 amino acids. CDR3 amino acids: CASSYPYITNTGELFF. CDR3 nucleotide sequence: TGTGCCAGCAGTTACCCTTACATCACGAACACCGGGGAGCTGTTTTTT.

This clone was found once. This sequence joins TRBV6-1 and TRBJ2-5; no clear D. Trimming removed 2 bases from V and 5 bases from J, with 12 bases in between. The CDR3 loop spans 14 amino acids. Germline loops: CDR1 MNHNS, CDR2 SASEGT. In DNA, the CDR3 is TGTGCCAGCAGTGAACCCCGGGCCGGGGAGACCCAGTACTTC. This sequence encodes CASSEPRAGETQYF.

The CDR3, as DNA: TGTGCCAGCGACTGGGTGAGTGCAAGGGACACTGAAGCTTTCTTT. Its protein product is CASDWVSARDTEAFF. V is TRBV2 and J is TRBJ1-1; D uncertain. Per germline, CDR1 SNHLY and CDR2 FYNNEI. Trimming removed 8 bases at V and 3 bases at J, with 19 bases between. The CDR3 runs 15 residues.

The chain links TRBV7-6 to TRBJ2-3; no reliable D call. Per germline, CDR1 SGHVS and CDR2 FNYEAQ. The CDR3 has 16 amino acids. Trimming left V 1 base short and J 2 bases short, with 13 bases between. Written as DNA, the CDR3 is TGTGCCAGCAGCTTAGTACATAGACGGGTCACAGATACGCAGTATTTT. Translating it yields CASSLVHRRVTDTQYF. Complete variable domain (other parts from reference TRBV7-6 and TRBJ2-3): GAGVSQSPRYKVTKRGQDVALRCDPISGHVSLYWYRQALGQGPEFLTYFNYEAQQDKSGLPNDRFSAERPEGSISTLTIQRTEQRDSAMYRCASSLVHRRVTDTQYFGPGTRLTVL.

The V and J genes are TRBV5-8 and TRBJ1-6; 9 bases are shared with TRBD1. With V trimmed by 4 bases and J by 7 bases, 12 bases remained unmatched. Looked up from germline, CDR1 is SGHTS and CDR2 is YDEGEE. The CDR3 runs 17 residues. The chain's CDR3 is CASSLGGQGGRNSPLHF. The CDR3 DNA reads TGTGCCAGCAGCCTGGGGGGACAGGGTGGGAGAAATTCACCCCTCCACTTT.

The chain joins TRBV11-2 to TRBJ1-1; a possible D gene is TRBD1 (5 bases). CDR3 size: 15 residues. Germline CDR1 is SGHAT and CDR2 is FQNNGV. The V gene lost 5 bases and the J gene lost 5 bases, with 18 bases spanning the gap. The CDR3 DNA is TGTGCCAGCAGCGGAGGGGCCCTCGAGGATACTGAAGCTTTCTTT. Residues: CASSGGALEDTEAFF.

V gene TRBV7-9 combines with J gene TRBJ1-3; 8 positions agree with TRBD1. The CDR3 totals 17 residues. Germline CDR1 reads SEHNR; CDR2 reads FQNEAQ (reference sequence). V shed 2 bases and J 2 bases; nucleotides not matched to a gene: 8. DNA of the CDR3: TGTGCCAGCAGCTTATCCTCTGGACAGGGCGCTGGAAACACCATATATTTT. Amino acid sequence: CASSLSSGQGAGNTIYF.

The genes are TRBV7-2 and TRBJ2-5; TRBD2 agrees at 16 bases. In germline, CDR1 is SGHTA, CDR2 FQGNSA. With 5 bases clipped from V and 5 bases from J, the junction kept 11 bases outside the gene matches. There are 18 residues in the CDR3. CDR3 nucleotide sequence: TGTGCCAGCAGCACACCCCCGGGACTAGCGGGGGGGCCGGAGACCCAGTACTTC. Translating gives CASSTPPGLAGGPETQYF.

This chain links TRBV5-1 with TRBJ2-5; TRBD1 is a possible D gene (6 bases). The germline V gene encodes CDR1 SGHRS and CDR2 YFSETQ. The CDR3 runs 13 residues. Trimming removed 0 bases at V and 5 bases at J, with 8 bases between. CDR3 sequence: CASSLGGRETQYF. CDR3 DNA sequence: TGCGCCAGCAGCTTGGGGGGGCGGGAGACCCAGTACTTC.

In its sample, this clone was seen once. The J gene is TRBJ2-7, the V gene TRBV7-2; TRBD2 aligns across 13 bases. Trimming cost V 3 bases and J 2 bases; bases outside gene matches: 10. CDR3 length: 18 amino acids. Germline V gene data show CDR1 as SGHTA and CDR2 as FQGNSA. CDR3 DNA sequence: TGTGCCAGCAGCTTGGGACTAGCGGGGAGGGGGTTTCCCTACGAGCAGTACTTC. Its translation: CASSLGLAGRGFPYEQYF. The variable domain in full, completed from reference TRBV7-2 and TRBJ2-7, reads GAGVSQSPSNKVTEKGKDVELRCDPISGHTALYWYRQSLGQGLEFLIYFQGNSAPDKSGLPSDRFSAERTGGSVSTLTIQRTQQEDSAVYLCASSLGLAGRGFPYEQYFGPGTRLTVT.

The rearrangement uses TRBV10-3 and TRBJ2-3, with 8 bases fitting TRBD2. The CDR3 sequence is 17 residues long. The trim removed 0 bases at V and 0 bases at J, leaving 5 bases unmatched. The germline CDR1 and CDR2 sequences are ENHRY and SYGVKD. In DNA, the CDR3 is TGTGCCATCAGTGAGTCCCGACTAGCGCCTAGCACAGATACGCAGTATTTT. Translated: CAISESRLAPSTDTQYF.

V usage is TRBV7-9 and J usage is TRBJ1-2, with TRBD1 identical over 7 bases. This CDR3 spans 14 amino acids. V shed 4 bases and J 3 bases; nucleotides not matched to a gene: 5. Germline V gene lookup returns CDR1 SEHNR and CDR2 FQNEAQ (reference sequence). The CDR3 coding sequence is TGTGCCAGCAGCTACGACAGGGTGGACTATGGCTACACCTTC. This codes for CASSYDRVDYGYTF.

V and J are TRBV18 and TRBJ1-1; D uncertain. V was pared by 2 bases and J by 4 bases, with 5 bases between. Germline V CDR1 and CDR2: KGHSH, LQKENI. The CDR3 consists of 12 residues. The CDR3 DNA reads TGTGCCAGCTCACCAAGATTCACTGAAGCTTTCTTT. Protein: CASSPRFTEAFF.

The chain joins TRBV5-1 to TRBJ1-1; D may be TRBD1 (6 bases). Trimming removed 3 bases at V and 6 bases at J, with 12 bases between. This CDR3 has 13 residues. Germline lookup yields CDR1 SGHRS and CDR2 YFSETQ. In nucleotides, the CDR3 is TGCGCCAGCAGCTGGACCGGGGGCGCTGAAGCTTTCTTT. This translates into CASSWTGGAEAFF.

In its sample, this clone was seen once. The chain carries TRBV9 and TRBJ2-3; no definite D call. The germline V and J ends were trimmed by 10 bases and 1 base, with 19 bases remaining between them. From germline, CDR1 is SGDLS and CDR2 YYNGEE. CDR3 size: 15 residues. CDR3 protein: CAYLFPYGGTDTQYF. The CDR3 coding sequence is TGTGCCTACCTTTTCCCTTACGGCGGCACAGATACGCAGTATTTT.

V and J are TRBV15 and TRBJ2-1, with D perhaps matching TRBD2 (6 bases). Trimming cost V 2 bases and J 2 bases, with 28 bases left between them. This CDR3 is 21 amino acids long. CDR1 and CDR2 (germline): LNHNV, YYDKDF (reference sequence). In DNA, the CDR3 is TGTGCCACCAGCAGAACTGGGCGGCTGCAAGGCTATCTAGCGACCTACAATGAGCAGTTCTTC. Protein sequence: CATSRTGRLQGYLATYNEQFF.

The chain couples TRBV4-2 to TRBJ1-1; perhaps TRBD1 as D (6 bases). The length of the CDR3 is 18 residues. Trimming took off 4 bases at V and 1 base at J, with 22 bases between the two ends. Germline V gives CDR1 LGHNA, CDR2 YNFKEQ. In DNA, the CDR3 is TGTGCCAGCAGCCTTGCCTGGTCCAGAGGGGGGCGGAACACTGAAGCTTTCTTT. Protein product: CASSLAWSRGGRNTEAFF.

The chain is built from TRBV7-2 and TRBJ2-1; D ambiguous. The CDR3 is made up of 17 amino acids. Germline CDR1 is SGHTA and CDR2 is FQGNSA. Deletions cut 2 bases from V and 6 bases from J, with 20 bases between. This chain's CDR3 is CASSLPSSAKHFNEQFF. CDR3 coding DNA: TGTGCCAGCAGCTTACCCTCTTCGGCTAAACACTTCAATGAGCAGTTCTTC. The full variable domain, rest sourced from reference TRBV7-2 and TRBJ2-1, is GAGVSQSPSNKVTEKGKDVELRCDPISGHTALYWYRQSLGQGLEFLIYFQGNSAPDKSGLPSDRFSAERTGGSVSTLTIQRTQQEDSAVYLCASSLPSSAKHFNEQFFGPGTRLTVL.

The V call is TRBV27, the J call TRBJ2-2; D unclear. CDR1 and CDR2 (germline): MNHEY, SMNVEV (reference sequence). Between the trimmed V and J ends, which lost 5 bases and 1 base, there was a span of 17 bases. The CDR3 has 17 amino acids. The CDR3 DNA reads TGTGCCAGCAGTAGTACAGCTGTTGAACTGAACACCGGGGAGCTGTTTTTT. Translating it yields CASSSTAVELNTGELFF.

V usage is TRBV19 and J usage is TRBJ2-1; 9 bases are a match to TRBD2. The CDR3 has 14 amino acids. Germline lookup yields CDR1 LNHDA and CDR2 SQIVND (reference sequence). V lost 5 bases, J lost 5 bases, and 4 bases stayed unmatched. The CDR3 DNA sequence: TGTGCCAGTAGTGTAGGACTAGCGCACAATGAGCAGTTCTTC. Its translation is CASSVGLAHNEQFF.